These 23 T cell receptor beta chains were all obtained from the same sample, sequenced in a study of T cells in Graves' hyperthyroidism and ophthalmopathy. From RNA transcripts, TCR beta CDR3 regions were amplified. The study used the HTBI primer set for a first-round RT-PCR of the TCR CDR3. MiXCR, applied by TCRdb to the multiplex PCR reads, yields one record per CDR3 protein. The table records some 570,000 distinct CDR3 sequences, under 20% of them present only once. Material: blood. The receptors derive from a woman in her late teens or twenties with Graves' ophthalmopathy.

The chain employs TRBV12-3 or TRBV12-4 and TRBJ1-1; TRBD1 is a possible D gene (6 bases). The V and J ends lost 6 bases and 5 bases respectively, with 19 bases between them. This CDR3 is built from 15 residues. In DNA form, the CDR3 reads TGTGCCAGCAGCGGGGGGGGGGGGCTGGGTACTGAAGCTTTCTTT. Translating it yields CASSGGGGLGTEAFF.

This clonotype showed up many times. The chain is built from TRBV28 and TRBJ1-5; D might be TRBD1 (6 bases). This CDR3 contains 15 residues. Trimming removed 3 bases at V and 1 base at J, with 10 bases between. Germline V gene lookup returns CDR1 MDHEN and CDR2 SYDVKM. CDR3 region: CASSFRGASNQPQHF. The CDR3 DNA follows: TGTGCCAGCAGTTTTCGGGGGGCAAGCAATCAGCCCCAGCATTTT.

V gene TRBV7-3 combines with J gene TRBJ2-1, with 9 bases aligning to TRBD1. From germline, CDR1 is SGHTA and CDR2 FQGTGA. Trimming at V came to 3 bases and at J to 8 bases, leaving 8 bases not matched to a gene. This CDR3 has 15 residues. CDR3 protein: CASSLGTGSFDEQFF. The DNA of the CDR3 is TGTGCCAGCAGCTTGGGGACAGGGTCTTTCGATGAGCAGTTCTTC.

The table lists this clonotype with many counts. The J gene is TRBJ2-7, the V gene TRBV27; 8 bases are a match to TRBD2. Germline V gene lookup returns CDR1 MNHEY and CDR2 SMNVEV (reference sequence). The V and J ends lost 6 bases and 3 bases, in that order; junction bases with no gene match: 7. This CDR3 has 14 residues. The CDR3 DNA follows: TGTGCCAGCAGCCCGGGGGGGGCCGACTACGAGCAGTACTTC. Its protein product is CASSPGGADYEQYF.

This clonotype was recorded at least ten times. The chain has TRBV11-3 and TRBJ1-5; TRBD1 aligns across 7 bases. The CDR3 totals 15 residues. Germline V CDR1 and CDR2: SGHNT, YENEEA. J was trimmed by 1 base and V by 5 bases; bases with no gene match: 5. This chain's CDR3 is CASSPGQASNQPQHF. CDR3 coding DNA: TGTGCCAGCAGCCCTGGACAGGCCAGCAATCAGCCCCAGCATTTT.

This clonotype was seen ten or more times. The J gene is TRBJ2-1, the V gene TRBV12-3 or TRBV12-4; 7 bases align to TRBD1. The CDR3 has 16 amino acids. Trimming at V came to 3 bases and at J to 8 bases, leaving 13 bases not matched to a gene. The CDR3 sequence is CASSLNVRTGSDEQFF. Written as DNA, the CDR3 is TGTGCCAGCAGTTTGAATGTCCGGACAGGTAGCGATGAGCAGTTCTTC.

V usage is TRBV6-1 and J usage is TRBJ2-7, with D possibly matching TRBD1 (6 bases). CDR1 and CDR2 from the germline V gene are MNHNS and SASEGT. V lost 3 bases to trimming and J lost 3 bases, with 15 bases between them. The CDR3 runs to 15 residues. DNA for the CDR3: TGTGCCAGCAGTGATACTGGGACAACCTTCTACGAGCAGTACTTC. Translation: CASSDTGTTFYEQYF.

This clonotype was recorded at least ten times. This rearrangement joins TRBV12-3 or TRBV12-4 to TRBJ2-7, with D possibly being TRBD2 (5 bases). This CDR3 comprises 13 residues. V was shortened by 2 bases and J by 2 bases, with 7 bases between the two germline ends. For the CDR3, the DNA is TGTGCCAGCAGTTTACCGAGGGCCTACGAGCAGTACTTC. This translates into CASSLPRAYEQYF.

In its sample, this clonotype was seen a few times. Being one base from a much bigger clone, this may be a read error. This chain links TRBV10-3 with TRBJ1-1, with 7 nucleotides matching TRBD1. The CDR3 has 15 residues. Germline V gene data show CDR1 as ENHRY and CDR2 as SYGVKD. CDR3 sequence (DNA): TGTGCCATCAGGCCCAGGACAGGCATGAACACTGAAGCTCTCTTT. Translation: CAIRPRTGMNTEALF.

This clonotype has at least ten counts. J is TRBJ1-2 and V is TRBV12-3 or TRBV12-4; possibly TRBD1 for D (5 bases). The V gene lost 7 bases and the J gene lost 2 bases, with 17 bases spanning the gap. The CDR3 has 15 residues. This CDR3 reads CASKPFRVKNYGYTF. As DNA, the CDR3 is TGTGCCAGCAAACCTTTCAGGGTCAAGAACTATGGCTACACCTTC.

In the case of this clonotype: A read error may be the cause here, since a much bigger clone is one base away. The chain is built from TRBV20-1 and TRBJ2-3; weak D call: TRBD2 (5 bases). V was pared by 3 bases and J by 4 bases, with 14 bases between. The length of the CDR3 is 14 residues. Germline CDR1 and CDR2: DFQATT and SNEGSKA (reference sequence). In DNA form, the CDR3 reads TGCAGTGCTAGCAAGGACGGTAGCGCAGATACGCAGTATTTT. Its protein is CSASKDGSADTQYF.

The table lists this clonotype with a few counts. The genes are TRBV5-1 and TRBJ2-1, with a tentative D call TRBD1 (6 bases). Germline CDR1 is SGHRS and CDR2 is YFSETQ. The CDR3 contains 19 residues. Trimming stripped 0 bases from V and 4 bases from J, with 23 bases between. The CDR3 nucleotides are TGCGCCAGCAGCTTGGCCAGGGGCGTTCTGCAATACCTTTACAATGAGCAGTTCTTC. Protein sequence: CASSLARGVLQYLYNEQFF.

The rearrangement joins TRBV6-5 to TRBJ2-5; D is possibly TRBD1 (5 bases). V lost 0 bases, J lost 3 bases, and 20 bases lay in between. In germline, CDR1 is MNHEY, CDR2 SVGAGI. CDR3 length: 18 residues. CDR3 bases: TGTGCCAGCAGTTACTCAAACCCAAATCGCGACAGTGAAGAGACCCAGTACTTC. Encoded protein: CASSYSNPNRDSEETQYF.

The chain has TRBV19 and TRBJ2-7; tentatively, D is TRBD1 (6 bases). The CDR3 spans 14 residues. Trimming pared 0 bases from V and 4 bases from J, leaving 10 bases between. CDR1 and CDR2 (germline): LNHDA, SQIVND (reference sequence). This CDR3 is CASSIDPTGYEQYF. The CDR3, as DNA: TGTGCCAGTAGTATAGACCCAACAGGGTACGAGCAGTACTTC.

At least ten counts were recorded for this clonotype. The chain recombines TRBV2 with TRBJ2-7; TRBD2 agrees at 9 bases. Germline V gene lookup returns CDR1 SNHLY and CDR2 FYNNEI. The junction had 5 bases not matched to a gene; V was cut back by 1 base and J by 4 bases. The CDR3 covers 15 residues. The CDR3 protein is CASSEGSGSVYEQYF. Here the CDR3 DNA reads TGTGCCAGCAGTGAAGGTAGCGGGAGTGTTTACGAGCAGTACTTC.

This clonotype occurred many times. This chain joins TRBV30 and TRBJ2-5; no clear D gene. This CDR3 has 11 residues. V lost 1 base and J 4 bases, leaving 4 bases between the germline ends. Germline V lookup: CDR1 GTSNPN, CDR2 SVGIG (reference sequence). In DNA, the CDR3 is TGTGCCTGGAGTGGGCGAGAGACCCAGTACTTC. It specifies CAWSGRETQYF. Looking up the rest from reference TRBV30 and TRBJ2-5 gives the full variable domain: SQTIHQWPATLVQPVGSPLSLECTVEGTSNPNLYWYRQAAGRGLQLLFYSVGIGQISSEVPQNLSASRPQDRQFILSSKKLLLSDSGFYLCAWSGRETQYFGPGTRLLVL.

This clonotype was seen many times. The gene calls are TRBV24-1 and TRBJ2-3; D call uncertain. Trimming stripped 4 bases from V and 1 base from J, with 14 bases between. CDR1 and CDR2 from the germline V gene are KGHDR and SFDVKD. This CDR3 contains 16 residues. CDR3 region: CATSDTTGFRTDTQYF. The CDR3 nucleotides read TGTGCCACCAGTGACACGACTGGATTCCGCACAGATACGCAGTATTTT.

This clonotype showed up just a few times. The chain combines TRBV29-1 with TRBJ2-7, with 7 nucleotides matching TRBD2. The V gene end was trimmed by 6 bases and the J gene end by 4 bases; junction bases not matched to a gene: 9. The germline gives CDR1 SQVTM, CDR2 ANQGSEA. The CDR3 runs to 13 residues. The CDR3 sequence: CSVKLAIGYEQYF. CDR3 in DNA: TGCAGCGTGAAACTAGCGATAGGATACGAGCAGTACTTC.

Comment on this clonotype: A much larger clone differs by one base, so this may be a read error. This chain uses TRBV13 with TRBJ2-7; D is unresolved. The J call may be faulty, since TRBJ2-1 better matches the DNA end. This CDR3 contains 14 residues. Germline loops: CDR1 PRHDT, CDR2 FYEKMQ (reference sequence). Here the CDR3 reads CASSLYSSGYEQFF. The DNA for the CDR3 is TGTGCCAGCAGCTTATATTCCTCGGGCTACGAGCAGTTCTTC.

A remark on this clonotype: A read error is possible here, since a much larger clone lies one base away. The V and J genes are TRBV5-5 and TRBJ1-1, with D perhaps TRBD1 (5 bases). The CDR3 length is 16 residues. The V end lost 0 bases, the J end lost 0 bases, and 12 bases lay between the germline ends. Germline V gene data show CDR1 as SGHKS and CDR2 as YYEKEE (reference sequence). CDR3 region: CASSLGGSILNTEAFF. The DNA of the CDR3 is TGTGCCAGCAGCTTGGGGGGCAGCATCCTGAACACTGAAGCTTTCTTT.

This clonotype appeared a single time. A much larger clone lies a single base off, so this may be a read error. The CDR3 protein is CASSALTTLKTGAFF. The CDR3 DNA follows: TGTGCCAGCAGCGCGCTCACGACTTTGAAGACTGGAGCTTTCTTT. V and J are TRBV11-2 and TRBJ1-1; no clear D. Germline V gives CDR1 SGHAT, CDR2 FQNNGV. This CDR3 is built from 15 residues.

This clonotype was seen ten or more times. V and J are TRBV5-1 and TRBJ2-3, with 9 bases that match TRBD2. Germline CDR1 SGHRS, CDR2 YFSETQ. The CDR3 runs to 16 residues. Trimming removed 4 bases from V and 2 bases from J; junction bases left unmatched: 8. CDR3 DNA sequence: TGCGCCAGCAGCCCCTGGACTAGCGCCGACACAGATACGCAGTATTTT. Its translation is CASSPWTSADTDTQYF.

Ten or more counts support this clonotype. This sequence joins TRBV7-8 and TRBJ2-7; TRBD2 matches at 9 bases. The CDR3 runs to 14 residues. With 1 base clipped from V and 4 bases from J, the junction kept 2 bases outside the gene matches. Germline assignment: CDR1 SGHVS and CDR2 FQNEAQ. Written as DNA, the CDR3 is TGTGCCAGCAGCTTAGGACTAGCGGAGTACGAGCAGTACTTC. It codes for CASSLGLAEYEQYF. The complete variable domain, with remaining parts taken from reference TRBV7-8 and TRBJ2-7, reads GAGVSQSPRYKVAKRGQDVALRCDPISGHVSLFWYQQALGQGPEFLTYFQNEAQLDKSGLPSDRFFAERPEGSVSTLKIQRTQQEDSAVYLCASSLGLAEYEQYFGPGTRLTVT.